One sample yielded the 23 T cell receptor beta chains listed below, sequenced in a study of cytomegalovirus exposure and HLA in healthy donors. The PCR ran on 60 Vbeta and 13 Jbeta primers. Produced via immunoSEQ multiplex PCR; TCRdb's table is partial and in-frame only. The sample yields some 150,000 clones, 70% seen once. The sequenced material came from PBMCs. The receptors shown here come from a young woman in good health and CMV-seronegative.

The rearrangement links TRBV27 to TRBJ2-3; 8 nucleotides line up with TRBD1. The CDR3 sequence is 13 residues long. V gave up 7 bases and J gave up 6 bases; unmatched junction bases: 6. Germline V gene lookup returns CDR1 MNHEY and CDR2 SMNVEV (reference sequence). CDR3 in DNA: TGTGCCAGCACAGGGGGCTGGTTCGATACGCAGTATTTT. It yields the protein CASTGGWFDTQYF.

The gene calls are TRBV7-3 and TRBJ2-3; D gene uncertain. CDR3 size: 15 residues. V lost 0 bases to trimming and J lost 4 bases, with 11 bases between them. Germline loops: CDR1 SGHTA, CDR2 FQGTGA. The CDR3 DNA reads TGTGCCAGCAGCTTAACTGCCGACTTCGCAGATACGCAGTATTTT. It yields the protein CASSLTADFADTQYF. The full variable domain, its missing parts supplied by reference TRBV7-3 and TRBJ2-3, is GAGVSQTPSNKVTEKGKYVELRCDPISGHTALYWYRQSLGQGPEFLIYFQGTGAADDSGLPNDRFFAVRPEGSVSTLKIQRTERGDSAVYLCASSLTADFADTQYFGPGTRLTVL.

The chain joins TRBV19 to TRBJ1-2, with 8 bases that match TRBD1. This CDR3 region has 15 residues. From germline, CDR1 is LNHDA and CDR2 SQIVND (reference sequence). V shed 5 bases and J 2 bases; nucleotides not matched to a gene: 7. CDR3 DNA sequence: TGTGCCAGTAGTCCCGGGACAGGCGGAAACTATGGCTACACCTTC. It codes for CASSPGTGGNYGYTF. The full variable domain, in which reference TRBV19 and TRBJ1-2 provide the parts outside the CDR3, is DGGITQSPKYLFRKEGQNVTLSCEQNLNHDAMYWYRQDPGQGLRLIYYSQIVNDFQKGDIAEGYSVSREKKESFPLTVTSAQKNPTAFYLCASSPGTGGNYGYTFGSGTRLTVV.

This chain joins TRBV11-2 and TRBJ1-2; TRBD1 agrees at 7 bases. Germline V CDR1 and CDR2: SGHAT, FQNNGV. This CDR3 has 15 residues. The J segment lost 4 bases and the V segment lost 1 base, leaving 6 bases of the junction unmatched. CDR3: CASSLVRGPSYGYTF. The CDR3 DNA is TGTGCCAGCAGCTTAGTGAGGGGGCCAAGCTATGGCTACACCTTC.

The chain recombines TRBV6-5 with TRBJ1-1; 7 bases agree with TRBD1. Germline V CDR1 and CDR2: MNHEY, SVGAGI. V was pared by 5 bases and J by 4 bases, with 4 bases of the junction left unmatched. The length of the CDR3 is 13 residues. The CDR3 here is CASSQGGGTEAFF. The CDR3 DNA reads as TGTGCCAGCAGTCAGGGGGGCGGCACTGAAGCTTTCTTT.

V gene TRBV5-1 combines with J gene TRBJ2-3; 9 bases fit TRBD2. V shed 0 bases and J 6 bases; nucleotides not matched to a gene: 5. The CDR3 contains 15 residues. In germline, CDR1 is SGHRS, CDR2 YFSETQ. The CDR3 spells CASSLASGGQDTQYF. CDR3 coding DNA: TGCGCCAGCAGCTTGGCCAGCGGGGGGCAGGATACGCAGTATTTT.

The rearrangement links TRBV27 to TRBJ1-5, with TRBD1 as a possible D gene (5 bases). The V gene lost 6 bases and the J gene lost 10 bases, with 25 bases spanning the gap. This CDR3 contains 16 residues. Germline CDR1 and CDR2: MNHEY and SMNVEV (reference sequence). The CDR3 is CASSRGGGSGLGPQHF. The DNA of the CDR3 is TGTGCCAGCAGCCGTGGGGGAGGGTCAGGGTTGGGTCCCCAGCATTTT.

The V call is TRBV5-5, the J call TRBJ1-1; D uncertain. V dropped 4 bases and J dropped 0 bases, with 7 bases sitting between them. Germline V gives CDR1 SGHKS, CDR2 YYEKEE (reference sequence). The CDR3 length is 13 residues. The CDR3 sequence is CASSRPVNTEAFF. The CDR3 coding sequence is TGTGCCAGCAGCCGCCCAGTGAACACTGAAGCTTTCTTT.

V and J are TRBV7-9 and TRBJ1-4; D call uncertain. The CDR3 extends over 13 amino acids. Germline assignment: CDR1 SEHNR and CDR2 FQNEAQ (reference sequence). The germline V and J ends were trimmed by 5 bases and 9 bases, with 13 bases remaining between them. The CDR3 coding sequence is TGTGCCAGCAGCCCCCAGCGGGGAAAAAAACTGTTTTTT. This codes for CASSPQRGKKLFF.

The chain carries TRBV18 and TRBJ1-1, with 8 positions matching TRBD1. V was pared by 6 bases and J by 2 bases, with 5 bases of the junction left unmatched. CDR1 and CDR2 from the germline V gene are KGHSH and LQKENI. The CDR3 runs to 14 residues. The CDR3 spells CASSSDRANTEAFF. Written as DNA, the CDR3 is TGTGCCAGCTCCTCGGACAGGGCAAACACTGAAGCTTTCTTT. Full variable domain (remainder filled in from reference TRBV18 and TRBJ1-1): NAGVMQNPRHLVRRRGQEARLRCSPMKGHSHVYWYRQLPEEGLKFMVYLQKENIIDESGMPKERFSAEFPKEGPSILRIQQVVRGDSAAYFCASSSDRANTEAFFGQGTRLTVV.

This chain connects TRBV28 to TRBJ1-1; 7 bases are a match to TRBD1. The CDR3 has 15 amino acids. Germline lookup yields CDR1 MDHEN and CDR2 SYDVKM. Trimming cost V 2 bases and J 5 bases; bases outside gene matches: 8. The CDR3 nucleotides read TGTGCCAGCAGTTTAGAGGGGGCCGGAGGGACTGAAGCTTTCTTT. Protein sequence: CASSLEGAGGTEAFF.

The V call is TRBV6-1, the J call TRBJ2-7; 11 bases align to TRBD1. Looked up from germline, CDR1 is MNHNS and CDR2 is SASEGT. This CDR3 contains 16 residues. V was pared by 0 bases and J by 2 bases, with 3 bases of the junction left unmatched. The CDR3 sequence is CASSEALGQGAYEQYV. For the CDR3, the DNA is TGTGCCAGCAGTGAAGCGCTGGGACAGGGGGCCTACGAGCAGTACGTC.

This clone was detected a few times. This chain connects TRBV6-1 to TRBJ1-6; D may be TRBD1 (5 bases). Germline CDR1 is MNHNS and CDR2 is SASEGT. The CDR3 spans 13 residues. Trimming removed 10 bases at V and 10 bases at J, with 17 bases between. The CDR3 nucleotides are TGTGCCACACAGCAGGGTTTTGGCTCACCCCTCCACTTT. Its translation: CATQQGFGSPLHF.

The chain carries TRBV27 and TRBJ1-5; 10 bases line up with TRBD1. The CDR3 spans 15 residues. The germline V gene has CDR1 MNHEY and CDR2 SMNVEV (reference sequence). After removal of 6 bases from V and 1 base from J, the junction contained 3 bases not matched to a gene. CDR3 loop: CASRRTGGSNQPQHF. The CDR3 DNA follows: TGTGCCAGCAGGAGGACAGGGGGGAGCAATCAGCCCCAGCATTTT.

The gene calls are TRBV6-6 and TRBJ2-7, with 8 bases that match TRBD1. The V and J ends lost 0 bases and 3 bases, in that order; junction bases with no gene match: 1. The CDR3 spans 14 residues. Looked up from germline, CDR1 is MNHNY and CDR2 is SVGAGI (reference sequence). Here the CDR3 DNA reads TGTGCCAGCAGTTACTCACAGGGGGACTACGAGCAGTACGTC. Its protein is CASSYSQGDYEQYV.

This clone has more than one count but fewer than ten. The chain links TRBV27 to TRBJ1-2; tentative D call: TRBD1 (5 bases). With 5 bases removed from V and 0 bases from J, the gap between germline ends came to 16 bases. Germline-derived CDR1 and CDR2 are MNHEY and SMNVEV (reference sequence). The CDR3 covers 16 residues. CDR3 loop: CASSPAGGVPNYGYTF. The CDR3 coding sequence is TGTGCCAGCAGTCCCGCCGGGGGGGTTCCTAACTATGGCTACACCTTC.

This clone was counted once. The rearrangement links TRBV6-5 to TRBJ2-7; D not resolved. The CDR3 runs 15 residues. CDR1 and CDR2 from the germline V gene are MNHEY and SVGAGI. Trimming pared 2 bases from V and 2 bases from J, leaving 13 bases between. The CDR3, as DNA: TGTGCCAGCAGTTACGCCGGCGGTAGAGCCTACGAGCAGTACTTC. Amino acid sequence: CASSYAGGRAYEQYF.

V is TRBV5-4 and J is TRBJ2-1; D perhaps matches TRBD1 (5 bases). The CDR3 covers 14 residues. V lost 0 bases to trimming and J lost 15 bases, with 19 bases between them. Germline CDR1 SGHNT, CDR2 YYREEE (reference sequence). The CDR3 spells CASSLDQWGESRFF. DNA for the CDR3: TGTGCCAGCAGCTTGGATCAGTGGGGCGAGTCACGGTTCTTC.

The V gene is TRBV5-4, the J gene TRBJ1-1; D not certain. The germline gives CDR1 SGHNT, CDR2 YYREEE (reference sequence). The CDR3 has 14 amino acids. V lost 4 bases, J lost 2 bases, and 12 bases lay in between. CDR3 coding DNA: TGTGCCAGCAGCCCGCGGGAAGTCAACACTGAAGCTTTCTTT. Protein product: CASSPREVNTEAFF.

This clone has only a few counts. The rearrangement joins TRBV29-1 to TRBJ2-2; D not resolved. V shed 3 bases and J shed 6 bases, with 11 bases lying between them. The CDR3 is made up of 13 amino acids. CDR1 and CDR2 from the germline V gene are SQVTM and ANQGSEA. CDR3 nucleotides: TGCAGCGTTGACGACATTAAGGCCGGGGAGCTGTTTTTT. Translated, it gives CSVDDIKAGELFF.

The chain employs TRBV15 and TRBJ1-5; TRBD1 matches 9 bases. CDR3 length: 13 amino acids. The germline CDR1 and CDR2 sequences are LNHNV and YYDKDF (reference sequence). The trim removed 11 bases at V and 5 bases at J, leaving 7 bases unmatched. DNA for the CDR3: TGTGCCGACAGGGGGGGGCGGCATCAGCCCCAGCATTTT. It is translated as CADRGGRHQPQHF.

This clone turned up a few times. CDR3 amino acids: CSVAGTSGTSTDTQYF. CDR3 nucleotide sequence: TGCAGCGTTGCCGGGACTAGCGGAACCAGCACAGATACGCAGTATTTT. This chain joins TRBV29-1 and TRBJ2-3; 11 bases align to TRBD2. CDR1 SQVTM and CDR2 ANQGSEA come from the germline V gene. V shed 4 bases and J 0 bases; nucleotides not matched to a gene: 6. The CDR3 totals 16 residues.

The chain has TRBV5-5 and TRBJ2-1; tentatively, D is TRBD2 (6 bases). V lost 7 bases and J lost 8, with 19 bases in between. This CDR3 contains 14 residues. The V gene's germline CDR1 is SGHKS and CDR2 YYEKEE (reference sequence). The CDR3 spells CASGRDRTIDEQFF. The CDR3 DNA follows: TGTGCCAGCGGACGTGATCGGACTATCGATGAGCAGTTCTTC.